This T cell receptor beta chain was sequenced in a study of T-cell reconstitution after alpha-beta-depleted transplantation in children. TCRbeta library preparation incorporated unique molecular identifiers. TCRdb passed the PCR reads through MiXCR, listing each CDR3 protein once. The sample gives over 550,000 distinct CDR3 sequences, roughly a tenth of which show up once; less than 5% is in the top ten. This clonotype turned up a few times. CDR3 length: 15 residues. Trimming cost V 4 bases and J 4 bases; bases outside gene matches: 10. Germline V gene sequence: CDR1 SGHRS, CDR2 YFSETQ. Sequences were derived from PBMCs from the stem cell graft donor, sampled from the stem cell graft. This receptor was taken from a human donor who donated a stem cell graft to a child with acute myeloid leukemia. This chain joins TRBV5-1 and TRBJ1-1; 7 bases are a match to TRBD1. CDR3 DNA sequence: TGCGCCAGCAGCCTGCGGACAGGAAGGGCCACTGAAGCTTTCTTT. This gives the protein CASSLRTGRATEAFF.